These 9 T cell receptor beta chains came from one sample sequenced in a study of early T cells in non-severe SARS-CoV-2 infection. TCRdb passed the 5' RACE reads through MiXCR, listing each CDR3 protein once. The table records some 61,000 distinct CDR3 sequences, approximately 8% of them present only once. This sample comprised whole blood, obtained at baseline. The receptors were gathered from an adult who was a healthcare worker with PCR-confirmed SARS-CoV-2 infection or an uninfected control (not recorded which).

The chain uses TRBV28 and TRBJ2-5; 9 bases fit TRBD1. CDR3 length: 16 residues. The V segment lost 2 bases and the J segment 11 bases; nucleotides outside the gene matches: 15. Germline V CDR1 and CDR2: MDHEN, SYDVKM. The CDR3 here is CASSLLSGTGPRMQYF. CDR3 nucleotides: TGTGCCAGCAGTTTACTATCCGGGACAGGGCCCCGGATGCAGTACTTC.

The gene calls are TRBV5-1 and TRBJ1-1; 7 nucleotides match TRBD1. The J segment lost 1 base and the V segment lost 4 bases, leaving 4 bases of the junction unmatched. The CDR3 runs to 14 residues. Germline V gives CDR1 SGHRS, CDR2 YFSETQ. The CDR3 is CASSQQGPNTEAFF. CDR3 sequence (DNA): TGCGCCAGCAGCCAACAGGGGCCGAACACTGAAGCTTTCTTT.

This chain joins TRBV11-3 and TRBJ2-7; D perhaps matches TRBD2 (5 bases). CDR3 length: 14 residues. Trimming cost V 1 base and J 5 bases, with 12 bases left between them. Germline V lookup: CDR1 SGHNT, CDR2 YENEEA. The CDR3 sequence is CASSLGSGNNEQYF. CDR3 sequence (DNA): TGTGCCAGCAGCTTAGGATCGGGGAACAACGAGCAGTACTTC.

This clonotype showed up just a few times. V usage is TRBV11-2 and J usage is TRBJ2-7; TRBD2 matches at 10 bases. Per germline, CDR1 SGHAT and CDR2 FQNNGV. V gave up 5 bases and J gave up 6 bases; unmatched junction bases: 10. The CDR3 sequence is 15 residues long. This chain's CDR3 is CASSPRAGGPREQYF. The CDR3 DNA is TGTGCCAGCAGCCCCCGAGCGGGGGGGCCCCGCGAGCAGTACTTC.

This clonotype has only a few counts. The gene calls are TRBV9 and TRBJ2-1; D possibly matches TRBD1 or TRBD2 (5 bases each). V lost 4 bases, J lost 6 bases, and 17 bases lay in between. Germline V gene lookup returns CDR1 SGDLS and CDR2 YYNGEE. CDR3 size: 15 residues. In DNA form, the CDR3 reads TGTGCCAGCAGCCTCGCCGGGGCCATGGGCAATGAGCAGTTCTTC. This gives the protein CASSLAGAMGNEQFF.

This clonotype was observed many times. The chain combines TRBV20-1 with TRBJ2-4, with 9 positions matching TRBD1. The germline CDR1 and CDR2 sequences are DFQATT and SNEGSKA (reference sequence). This CDR3 region has 15 residues. The ends lost 6 bases at V and 1 base at J; junction bases unmatched: 7. The CDR3: CSASVDRGAKNIQYF. For the CDR3, the DNA is TGCAGTGCGTCCGTAGACAGGGGGGCCAAAAACATTCAGTACTTC.

This clonotype has only a few counts. The chain carries TRBV6-1 and TRBJ1-5, with 8 nucleotides matching TRBD1. J was trimmed by 6 bases and V by 4 bases; bases with no gene match: 2. CDR1 and CDR2 (germline): MNHNS, SASEGT. The length of the CDR3 is 13 residues. CDR3 coding DNA: TGTGCCAGCAGTGGTGACAGGGGTCAGCCCCAGCATTTT. Translation gives CASSGDRGQPQHF.

This clonotype was observed a few times. The V gene is TRBV11-2, the J gene TRBJ2-5, with D perhaps TRBD1 (5 bases). Germline loops: CDR1 SGHAT, CDR2 FQNNGV. V lost 4 bases, J lost 7 bases, and 10 bases lay in between. This CDR3 has 12 amino acids. CDR3 in amino acids: CASSSGFGTQYF. The CDR3 nucleotides read TGTGCCAGCAGCTCAGGGTTTGGGACCCAGTACTTC.

The V call is TRBV12-3 or TRBV12-4, the J call TRBJ1-4, with 11 bases aligning to TRBD1. V shed 6 bases and J 5 bases; nucleotides not matched to a gene: 8. This CDR3 is built from 16 residues. CDR3 sequence (DNA): TGTGCCAGCAGAGCGGGACAGGGGGTAGAAAATGAAAAACTGTTTTTT. Its translation: CASRAGQGVENEKLFF.